The subject of this entry is one TCR beta chain. Individuals aged roughly 18 to 95 years were recruited from fewer than 30 US areas. Cohort placement rested on clinical history that participants reported themselves. The data originate from a study of blood T cell repertoires in COVID-19. CDR1 and CDR2 (germline): MGHRA, YSYEKL. Trimming removed 1 base from V and 4 bases from J, with 9 bases in between. The CDR3 is 14 residues long. Libraries were prepared by immunoSEQ multiplex PCR; TCRdb keeps only in-frame clonotypes and omits some of them. The sample consists of some 130,000 clones, roughly 88% of them appearing once.

The chain uses TRBV4-1 and TRBJ2-3; D possibly corresponds to TRBD1 (6 bases). Sequences were obtained from PBMCs or T cells enriched from blood (not recorded which). The clonotype comes from a man over 45 who had recovered from COVID-19. CDR3 sequence reads: CASSQAGVSDTQYF. The CDR3 DNA follows: TGCGCCAGCAGCCAAGCAGGGGTCTCAGATACGCAGTATTTT.